A selection of T cell receptor beta chains follows, all from one sample in a study of cytomegalovirus exposure and HLA in healthy donors. The method was immunoSEQ multiplex PCR; TCRdb's version includes in-frame clones alone and lacks a portion of them. The sample holds roughly 89,000 clones, around 82% seen once. Sequencing input: PBMCs. These receptors were taken from a man aged 18 to 30 in good health and CMV-seronegative. Each CDR3 is given with its conserved first and last residue. A D gene is named only where the DNA matches it firmly. The listing skips clone size in some rows; elsewhere it reads once, few, many or a size class.

size: .
D: .
V: TRBV9
J: TRBJ2-5
DNA: TGTGCCAGCAGCGTAGGGTCTAGCGAGTTACAAGAGACCCAGTACTTC
CDR3: CASSVGSSELQETQYF

size: .
D: TRBD2
V: TRBV9
J: TRBJ2-2
DNA: TGTGCCAGCAGCGTAGGGGGGGGGAGCACCGGGGAGCTGTTTTTT
CDR3: CASSVGGGSTGELFF

size: few
D: .
V: TRBV7-9
J: TRBJ1-2
DNA: TGTGCCAGCAGCGGGGGGTTCTCGGGCTATGGCTACACCTTC
CDR3: CASSGGFSGYGYTF

size: .
D: .
V: TRBV30
J: TRBJ1-3
DNA: TGTGCCTGGAGTCAGGGCGCTTTGGGAAACACCATATATTTT
CDR3: CAWSQGALGNTIYF

size: .
D: TRBD2
V: TRBV2
J: TRBJ2-3
DNA: TGTGCCAGCAGCTCTGGACTAGCGGGGGTATCTCCGTCAGATACGCAGTATTTT
CDR3: CASSSGLAGVSPSDTQYF

size: .
D: .
V: TRBV7-8
J: TRBJ1-1
DNA: TGTGCCAGCAGCCCATCGCAACGGGGTCTGAACACTGAAGCTTTCTTT
CDR3: CASSPSQRGLNTEAFF

size: .
D: TRBD1
V: TRBV5-1
J: TRBJ2-7
DNA: TGCGCCAGCAGCTTGGAAGGGACAGGGAATGCCGAGCAGTACTTC
CDR3: CASSLEGTGNAEQYF

size: .
D: TRBD1
V: TRBV7-2
J: TRBJ1-2
DNA: TGTGCCAGCAGCTTAGAGGCTTCGGCAGGGGGCGACTATGGCTACACCTTC
CDR3: CASSLEASAGGDYGYTF

size: .
D: .
V: TRBV5-1
J: TRBJ1-3
DNA: TGCGCCAGCAGCTTGGGGCCTTCAGGGTCTGGAAACACCATATATTTT
CDR3: CASSLGPSGSGNTIYF

size: .
D: .
V: TRBV7-6
J: TRBJ2-1
DNA: TGTGCCAGCAGTTCAAGGGGGGGTTACAATGAGCAGTTCTTC
CDR3: CASSSRGGYNEQFF

size: .
D: .
V: TRBV18
J: TRBJ2-5
DNA: TGTGCCAGCTCACCCAGGTTTGACCAAGAGACCCAGTACTTC
CDR3: CASSPRFDQETQYF

size: .
D: TRBD2
V: TRBV11-1
J: TRBJ2-5
DNA: TGTGCCAGCAGCCCCAGAGCCGGGACTAGCTCTACCCAGTACTTC
CDR3: CASSPRAGTSSTQYF

size: .
D: TRBD1
V: TRBV10-3
J: TRBJ2-5
DNA: TGTGCCATCAGTGAGCCCTTTGGACAGGGGGAGACCCAGTACTTC
CDR3: CAISEPFGQGETQYF

size: .
D: TRBD2
V: TRBV7-6
J: TRBJ2-2
DNA: TGTGCCAGCAGCCCTCTAGCGGTCGGGGAGCTGTTTTTT
CDR3: CASSPLAVGELFF

size: once
D: .
V: TRBV4-1
J: TRBJ2-5
DNA: TGCGCCAGCAGCCGGGACCTAGCGTCGACCCAGTACTTC
CDR3: CASSRDLASTQYF

size: .
D: TRBD1
V: TRBV6-1
J: TRBJ1-2
DNA: TGCGCCAGCAGTGAAGGACAGGTCTATGGCTACACCTTC
CDR3: CASSEGQVYGYTF

size: .
D: .
V: TRBV19
J: TRBJ2-1
DNA: TGTGCCAGTAGTATGTGGACCGGGACGGGGGTTTACAATGAGCAGTTCTTC
CDR3: CASSMWTGTGVYNEQFF

size: .
D: .
V: TRBV6-5
J: TRBJ2-6
DNA: TGTGCCAGCAGTTACCAGGGTTCGGCTGGGGCCAACGTCCTGACTTTC
CDR3: CASSYQGSAGANVLTF

size: .
D: .
V: TRBV10-1
J: TRBJ2-3
DNA: TGCGCCAGCAGTGAGTCGAGGGCTAGCGTCACAGATACGCAGTATTTT
CDR3: CASSESRASVTDTQYF

size: .
D: .
V: TRBV15
J: TRBJ2-2
DNA: TGTGCCACCAGCAGAGATTGGGGGGACACCGGGGAGCTGTTTTTT
CDR3: CATSRDWGDTGELFF

size: once
D: .
V: TRBV30
J: TRBJ1-2
DNA: TGTGCCTGGAGTGTGTCTGGGAGCCCCAGCCTGACACCCTATGGCTACACCTTC
CDR3: CAWSVSGSPSLTPYGYTF

size: few
D: TRBD2
V: TRBV30
J: TRBJ2-7
DNA: TGTGCCTGGAGTCCTCAATACGGGAGGGGTCACTCCTACGAGCAGTACTTC
CDR3: CAWSPQYGRGHSYEQYF

size: few
D: TRBD1
V: TRBV6-5
J: TRBJ1-2
DNA: TGTGCCAGCAGTTACTCAGGAGGGGGCTGGGGCTACACCTTC
CDR3: CASSYSGGGWGYTF

size: .
D: TRBD2
V: TRBV6-4
J: TRBJ2-7
DNA: TGTGCCAGCAGTGCTCTAGCGGGGGGGTCCTACGAGCAGTACTTC
CDR3: CASSALAGGSYEQYF

size: .
D: TRBD2
V: TRBV7-7
J: TRBJ2-1
DNA: TGTGCTAGCAGCCCTGGACTAGCGTGGGATGAGCAGTTCTTC
CDR3: CASSPGLAWDEQFF

size: .
D: TRBD1
V: TRBV10-2
J: TRBJ1-6
DNA: TGCGCCAGCCTAACACGGGACAGGGGAAGATCACCCCTCCACTTT
CDR3: CASLTRDRGRSPLHF

size: once
D: .
V: TRBV15
J: TRBJ2-2
DNA: TGTGCCACCAGATGGGGGCGCAACACCGGGGAGCTGTTTTTT
CDR3: CATRWGRNTGELFF

size: .
D: TRBD2
V: TRBV25-1
J: TRBJ2-5
DNA: TGTGCCAGCTCTAGGGGAGCGGGGTCTCAAGAGACCCAGTACTTC
CDR3: CASSRGAGSQETQYF

size: once
D: .
V: TRBV9
J: TRBJ1-6
DNA: TGTGCCAGCACCCAAAACGAGGGTAATTCACCCCTCCACTTT
CDR3: CASTQNEGNSPLHF